The present entry profiles one T cell receptor (beta chain) with its context. Germline lookup yields CDR1 SGHTA and CDR2 FQGNSA. There are 16 residues in the CDR3. The V and J ends lost 1 base and 6 bases, in that order; junction bases with no gene match: 7. This record comes from a study of control samples from healthy donors and cancer patients. Repertoires were generated with immunoSEQ multiplex PCR, while TCRdb's copy carries only in-frame clones and drops some. The sample lists 64,000 or so clones; about 92% were seen once. The sample consisted of PBMCs. This clonotype was sampled from a man aged 35-49 years with colorectal cancer. The chain joins TRBV7-2 to TRBJ2-1; TRBD2 matches at 9 bases. CDR3 nucleotide sequence: TGTGCCAGCAGCTTAGGCCTAGGACTAGCGACCAATGAGCAGTTCTTC. It encodes CASSLGLGLATNEQFF.